These 8 T cell receptor beta chains were sequenced from one sample in a study of T cell repertoires in aging, cancer and after chemotherapy. A mixed TRB-A/B primer pool amplified rearranged TRB by multiplex touch-down PCR. Each CDR3 protein gets one entry after TCRdb re-called the multiplex PCR reads with MiXCR. The sample consists of 4,100 or so distinct CDR3 sequences, 55% to 70% of them appearing once. Amplification of TCR beta used genomic DNA extracted from peripheral blood. The sequencing sample was made of blood. These receptors all stem from a human donor with a solid tumor.

The sample holds a few counts of this clonotype. The CDR3 DNA reads as TGTGCCAGCTCACTGGCCGACAGGGTATCTAACTATGGCTACACCTTC. It yields the protein CASSLADRVSNYGYTF. V gene TRBV18 combines with J gene TRBJ1-2; 7 bases fit TRBD1. Germline V gene sequence: CDR1 KGHSH, CDR2 LQKENI. This CDR3 has 16 residues. J lost 0 bases, V lost 4 bases, and 8 bases had no gene match.

The rearrangement links TRBV7-9 to TRBJ2-3; tentatively, D is TRBD2 (6 bases). CDR3 size: 14 residues. Trimming took 2 bases from V and 6 from J, leaving 12 bases between them. The germline V gene has CDR1 SEHNR and CDR2 FQNEAQ (reference sequence). This chain's CDR3 is CASSLNGGRDTQYF. CDR3 in DNA: TGTGCCAGCAGCTTAAATGGGGGGAGGGATACGCAGTATTTT.

This chain connects TRBV13 to TRBJ2-7; 7 positions match TRBD1. With 4 bases clipped from V and 2 bases from J, the junction kept 5 bases outside the gene matches. Looked up from germline, CDR1 is PRHDT and CDR2 is FYEKMQ (reference sequence). The CDR3 totals 14 residues. As DNA, the CDR3 is TGTGCCAGCAGCTCCCGACAGGGTACCTACGAGCAGTACTTC. Translating gives CASSSRQGTYEQYF.

This chain joins TRBV9 and TRBJ2-3; D gene uncertain. Germline V gives CDR1 SGDLS, CDR2 YYNGEE. The CDR3 is 15 residues long. V lost 3 bases and J lost 0, with 11 bases in between. The CDR3 here is CASSADPTSTDTQYF. The CDR3 region has the DNA TGTGCCAGCAGCGCAGACCCGACTAGCACAGATACGCAGTATTTT.

The chain couples TRBV12-3 or TRBV12-4 to TRBJ2-5; D unresolved. Trimming removed 5 bases from V and 4 bases from J, with 5 bases in between. This CDR3 comprises 11 residues. CDR3 nucleotides: TGTGCCAGCAGTCCCCGAGAGACCCAGTACTTC. Its translation: CASSPRETQYF.

The genes are TRBV6-6 and TRBJ1-1; D remains ambiguous. The CDR3 contains 14 residues. V lost 5 bases, J lost 1 base, and 11 bases lay in between. The germline V gene has CDR1 MNHNY and CDR2 SVGAGI (reference sequence). This chain's CDR3 is CASSGRVGNTEAFF. The CDR3 bases are TGTGCCAGCAGTGGACGGGTGGGGAACACTGAAGCTTTCTTT.

The chain uses TRBV7-9 and TRBJ2-7; TRBD1 might be the D (6 bases). CDR3 length: 14 residues. CDR1 and CDR2 from the germline V gene are SEHNR and FQNEAQ (reference sequence). V was shortened by 5 bases and J by 7 bases, with 18 bases between the two germline ends. The CDR3 protein is CASSLMQDSKEQYF. Here the CDR3 DNA reads TGTGCCAGCAGCCTCATGCAGGACAGTAAAGAGCAGTACTTC.

The chain couples TRBV18 to TRBJ1-2, with TRBD1 matching 8 bases. The CDR3 loop spans 14 amino acids. Trimming cost V 5 bases and J 2 bases; bases outside gene matches: 4. Germline V gene lookup returns CDR1 KGHSH and CDR2 LQKENI. The chain's CDR3 is CASSGGQGNYGYTF. As DNA, the CDR3 is TGTGCCAGCTCAGGCGGACAGGGAAACTATGGCTACACCTTC.